Listed here are 20 T cell receptor beta chains from one sample, sequenced in a study of blood T cell repertoires in COVID-19. Assay used: immunoSEQ multiplex PCR; TCRdb lists only in-frame clones, some missing. The repertoire holds about 100,000 clones, with more than 85% as singletons. Sequencing was performed on peripheral blood. These receptors were collected from a man aged 60-69 years with acute or convalescent COVID-19.

CDR3 nucleotides: TGTGCCAGCAGCTTGGGCGGGACTAGCAGTTACGAGCAGTACTTC. Protein product: CASSLGGTSSYEQYF. This sequence joins TRBV5-5 and TRBJ2-7, with 9 nucleotides matching TRBD2. After removal of 0 bases from V and 4 bases from J, the junction contained 5 bases not matched to a gene. CDR1 and CDR2 from the germline V gene are SGHKS and YYEKEE (reference sequence). The CDR3 contains 15 residues. Drawing the rest from reference TRBV5-5 and TRBJ2-7, the complete variable domain is DAGVTQSPTHLIKTRGQQVTLRCSPISGHKSVSWYQQVLGQGPQFIFQYYEKEERGRGNFPDRFSARQFPNYSSELNVNALLLGDSALYLCASSLGGTSSYEQYFGPGTRLTVT.

This clone was observed a single time. The chain carries TRBV5-1 and TRBJ2-3, with D possibly TRBD1 on 5 matching bases. Germline CDR1 and CDR2: SGHRS and YFSETQ. Trimming stripped 1 base from V and 2 bases from J, with 17 bases between. The CDR3 length is 17 residues. CDR3 loop: CASSLRQGAVPTDTQYF. CDR3 coding DNA: TGCGCCAGCAGCTTGAGGCAGGGCGCAGTTCCCACAGATACGCAGTATTTT.

The J gene is TRBJ1-1, the V gene TRBV7-9; D is uncertain. V lost 2 bases, J lost 7 bases, and 14 bases lay in between. Germline-derived CDR1 and CDR2 are SEHNR and FQNEAQ (reference sequence). CDR3 size: 14 residues. The CDR3 sequence: CASSLHREGFEAFF. The CDR3 coding sequence is TGTGCCAGCAGCTTACATCGGGAGGGATTTGAAGCTTTCTTT.

The rearrangement joins TRBV6-4 to TRBJ2-2; the D gene is possibly TRBD1 (6 bases). Trimming shortened V by 4 bases and J by 5 bases, and 11 bases separated the two germline ends. Germline CDR1 and CDR2: MRHNA and SNTAGT. There are 14 residues in the CDR3. CDR3: CASSAQGRTGELFF. In nucleotides, the CDR3 is TGTGCCAGCAGTGCGCAGGGGCGGACCGGGGAGCTGTTTTTT.

A few counts support this clone. This chain links TRBV30 with TRBJ2-1; TRBD2 matches 8 bases. V was pared by 3 bases and J by 3 bases, with 7 bases of the junction left unmatched. This CDR3 comprises 15 residues. Germline CDR1 reads GTSNPN; CDR2 reads SVGIG (reference sequence). The CDR3 DNA follows: TGTGCCTGGAGGAGCGGGAGAGCTAACTACAATGAGCAGTTCTTC. This sequence encodes CAWRSGRANYNEQFF.

The chain has TRBV27 and TRBJ2-4; 9 bases line up with TRBD1. CDR3 length equals 16 residues. Germline trimming cut 6 bases from V and 1 base from J; bases unmatched to any gene: 7. Germline lookup yields CDR1 MNHEY and CDR2 SMNVEV (reference sequence). Written as DNA, the CDR3 is TGTGCCAGCAGCCGGGGACAGGGAATCGCCAAAAACATTCAGTACTTC. Encoded protein: CASSRGQGIAKNIQYF.

The chain has TRBV11-2 and TRBJ1-3, with D unresolved. CDR1 is SGHAT and CDR2 is FQNNGV in the germline V gene. The CDR3 has 11 residues. The V end lost 5 bases, the J end lost 10 bases, and 9 bases lay between the germline ends. The CDR3: CASSPLRTIYF. The CDR3 nucleotides are TGTGCCAGCAGCCCCCTGCGGACCATATATTTT.

V is TRBV4-1 and J is TRBJ2-7; 11 bases agree with TRBD2. V lost 0 bases to trimming and J lost 0 bases; unmatched junction nucleotides: 4. The CDR3 is made up of 17 amino acids. Germline lookup yields CDR1 MGHRA and CDR2 YSYEKL. The CDR3 loop is CASSQDPSGRRSYEQYF. The CDR3 nucleotides read TGCGCCAGCAGCCAAGATCCTAGCGGGAGGCGCTCCTACGAGCAGTACTTC.

The CDR3 coding sequence is TGTGCCAGCAGACGGGACAGCTCCTATAATTCACCCCTCCACTTT. The encoded protein is CASRRDSSYNSPLHF. The rearrangement uses TRBV2 and TRBJ1-6, with TRBD1 matching over 7 bases. The trim removed 6 bases at V and 0 bases at J, leaving 2 bases unmatched. Germline lookup yields CDR1 SNHLY and CDR2 FYNNEI. This CDR3 contains 15 residues.

This clone was seen only once. The chain uses TRBV14 and TRBJ1-1; TRBD1 might be the D (5 bases). Germline assignment: CDR1 SGHDN and CDR2 FVKESK. With 6 bases removed from V and 4 bases from J, the gap between germline ends came to 15 bases. The CDR3 is 14 amino acids. The CDR3 loop reads CASSPSRGSTEAFF. DNA of the CDR3: TGTGCCAGCAGTCCCTCCCGGGGGTCCACTGAAGCTTTCTTT.

The chain joins TRBV29-1 to TRBJ2-1; D unclear. V was clipped by 3 bases and J by 4 bases, with 13 bases between them. Germline V gene data show CDR1 as SQVTM and CDR2 as ANQGSEA. This CDR3 is 14 amino acids long. The CDR3 is CSVDSATPYNEQFF. DNA for the CDR3: TGCAGCGTTGATTCGGCGACTCCGTACAATGAGCAGTTCTTC.

V gene TRBV24-1 combines with J gene TRBJ2-2; TRBD1 matches at 8 bases. The germline V gene encodes CDR1 KGHDR and CDR2 SFDVKD. Germline trimming cut 2 bases from V and 7 bases from J; bases unmatched to any gene: 8. CDR3 length: 16 residues. CDR3 nucleotide sequence: TGTGCCACCAGTGATTCGGCCAGGGGGCACGGCGGGGAGCTGTTTTTT. Amino acid sequence: CATSDSARGHGGELFF.

The genes are TRBV3-1 (or the pseudogene TRBV3-2) and TRBJ1-1, with 11 bases matching TRBD1. This CDR3 spans 14 amino acids. CDR1 is LGHDT, CDR2 YNNKEL, per germline (reference sequence). V lost 7 bases and J lost 5; bases outside the gene matches: 6. The CDR3: CASTRGQGATEAFF. Written as DNA, the CDR3 is TGTGCCAGCACCAGAGGACAGGGGGCAACTGAAGCTTTCTTT.

This clone was detected only a few times. The chain uses TRBV27 and TRBJ1-2; D is perhaps TRBD1 (6 bases). Germline CDR1 and CDR2: MNHEY and SMNVEV (reference sequence). V was pared by 8 bases and J by 5 bases, with 18 bases between. The CDR3 sequence is 14 residues long. The CDR3 sequence: CASGTGTTIYGYTF. The CDR3 nucleotides read TGTGCCAGCGGGACCGGGACAACCATTTATGGCTACACCTTC.

The chain links TRBV5-6 to TRBJ2-1; 8 positions agree with TRBD1. CDR1 and CDR2 from the germline V gene are SGHDT and YYEEEE. CDR3 length equals 17 residues. V trimming: 4 bases; J trimming: 4 bases; junction bases outside the gene matches: 13. The CDR3 loop reads CASSIYQGQGAYNEQFF. As DNA, the CDR3 is TGTGCCAGCAGCATATACCAGGGGCAGGGGGCGTACAATGAGCAGTTCTTC.

The chain joins TRBV11-2 to TRBJ1-3, with D perhaps TRBD1 (5 bases). V dropped 3 bases and J dropped 4 bases, with 10 bases sitting between them. The CDR3 is 14 amino acids. Germline CDR1 reads SGHAT; CDR2 reads FQNNGV. CDR3 bases: TGTGCCAGCAGCTTCGCCAGGGAAGGAAACACCATATATTTT. It is translated as CASSFAREGNTIYF.

This clone occurred a few times. V is TRBV2 and J is TRBJ1-4, with 12 positions matching TRBD1. V lost 7 bases to trimming and J lost 0 bases; unmatched junction nucleotides: 12. CDR3 length: 19 residues. Germline V gene lookup returns CDR1 SNHLY and CDR2 FYNNEI. CDR3 nucleotides: TGTGCCAGCACCGGGACAGGGGGCCAATACTGGGCAACTAATGAAAAACTGTTTTTT. Translating gives CASTGTGGQYWATNEKLFF.

This clone was counted a single time. The chain combines TRBV30 with TRBJ2-7; the match to TRBD2 covers 11 bases. Germline V gene data show CDR1 as GTSNPN and CDR2 as SVGIG (reference sequence). V was pared by 2 bases and J by 6 bases, with 12 bases of the junction left unmatched. This CDR3 has 16 residues. As DNA, the CDR3 is TGTGCCTGGAGTCGAAAACTAGCGGGAGTTTTCTCCGAGCAGTACTTC. This translates into CAWSRKLAGVFSEQYF.

The gene calls are TRBV6-1 and TRBJ1-5; D possibly corresponds to TRBD1 (5 bases). V lost 0 bases, J lost 2 bases, and 5 bases lay in between. From germline, CDR1 is MNHNS and CDR2 SASEGT. The CDR3 spans 14 residues. This CDR3 reads CASSEAGGNQPQHF. The CDR3 bases are TGTGCCAGCAGTGAAGCAGGGGGCAATCAGCCCCAGCATTTT.

The rearrangement uses TRBV28 and TRBJ1-1; the D is unclear. V shed 10 bases and J shed 2 bases, with 17 bases lying between them. The CDR3 totals 14 residues. CDR1 and CDR2 (germline): MDHEN, SYDVKM. The CDR3 spells CAIVSRHPNTEAFF. CDR3 coding DNA: TGTGCCATCGTTTCCCGACATCCAAACACTGAAGCTTTCTTT. Supplemented by reference TRBV28 and TRBJ1-1, the full variable domain reads DVKVTQSSRYLVKRTGEKVFLECVQDMDHENMFWYRQDPGLGLRLIYFSYDVKMKEKGDIPEGYSVSREKKERFSLILESASTNQTSMYLCAIVSRHPNTEAFFGQGTRLTVV.